Shown below are 32 T cell receptor beta chains from a single sample sequenced in a study of blood T cell repertoires in COVID-19. Method: immunoSEQ multiplex PCR; TCRdb's copy keeps in-frame clones and lacks some. Of under 100,000 clones in the sample, more than 65% were seen once. Material for sequencing was peripheral blood. Receptors originate from an older man with active or convalescent COVID-19.

This clone was detected only a few times. The V gene is TRBV6-5, the J gene TRBJ1-4, with D maybe TRBD1 (5 bases). Trimming shortened V by 5 bases and J by 7 bases, and 14 bases separated the two germline ends. The CDR3 loop spans 14 amino acids. CDR1 MNHEY and CDR2 SVGAGI come from the germline V gene. The CDR3 sequence: CASSPLGGGEKLFF. In DNA form, the CDR3 reads TGTGCCAGCAGTCCCCTGGGGGGAGGTGAAAAACTGTTTTTT.

The chain uses TRBV4-1 and TRBJ2-2, with D hard to call. The V gene lost 2 bases and the J gene lost 5 bases, with 9 bases spanning the gap. The CDR3 runs to 14 residues. Germline-derived CDR1 and CDR2 are MGHRA and YSYEKL. CDR3 sequence: CASSQSLRTGELFF. The CDR3 region has the DNA TGCGCCAGCAGCCAATCGCTGAGAACCGGGGAGCTGTTTTTT.

V gene TRBV19 combines with J gene TRBJ1-1; unclear D gene. From germline, CDR1 is LNHDA and CDR2 SQIVND (reference sequence). Trimming stripped 0 bases from V and 0 bases from J, with 8 bases between. This CDR3 has 15 amino acids. CDR3: CASSIDWAMNTEAFF. The CDR3 DNA reads as TGTGCCAGTAGTATAGACTGGGCCATGAACACTGAAGCTTTCTTT.

This clone has only a few counts. The genes are TRBV18 and TRBJ2-3; no firm D call. The V end was cut by 1 base, the J end by 0 bases, with 14 bases between. The germline CDR1 and CDR2 sequences are KGHSH and LQKENI. CDR3 length equals 17 residues. CDR3 amino acids: CASSPLVAKASTDTQYF. In DNA form, the CDR3 reads TGTGCCAGCTCACCACTTGTAGCAAAGGCAAGCACAGATACGCAGTATTTT.

Notes on this clone: Other nucleotide sequences in the sample specify the same CDR3. V usage is TRBV19 and J usage is TRBJ2-7; the D gene is possibly TRBD1 (6 bases). Trimming removed 5 bases at V and 0 bases at J, with 11 bases between. The CDR3 covers 14 residues. Looked up from germline, CDR1 is LNHDA and CDR2 is SQIVND (reference sequence). CDR3 nucleotide sequence: TGTGCCAGTAGTTCCCAGGGGTTCTCCTACGAGCAGTACTTC. Its protein is CASSSQGFSYEQYF.

This chain connects TRBV5-4 to TRBJ2-1, with TRBD2 as a possible D gene (6 bases). The CDR3 spans 17 residues. The V and J ends lost 0 bases and 0 bases respectively, with 13 bases between them. CDR1 and CDR2 (germline): SGHNT, YYREEE (reference sequence). The CDR3 DNA reads TGTGCCAGCAGCTTGGGGGGCGGGGCGAGCTCCTACAATGAGCAGTTCTTC. Amino acid sequence: CASSLGGGASSYNEQFF.

V is TRBV6-2 or TRBV6-3 and J is TRBJ1-6, with 8 bases aligning to TRBD1. The germline V gene has CDR1 MNHEY and CDR2 SVGEGT. The CDR3 loop spans 17 amino acids. V lost 1 base, J lost 14 bases, and 16 bases stayed unmatched. The CDR3 spells CASSYFYPGQVGSTLHF. The CDR3 nucleotides read TGTGCCAGCAGTTACTTTTATCCGGGACAGGTGGGTTCGACCCTCCACTTT.

The chain joins TRBV10-1 to TRBJ2-3; TRBD2 aligns across 9 bases. This CDR3 comprises 17 residues. Germline-derived CDR1 and CDR2 are WNHNN and SYGVQD (reference sequence). J lost 3 bases, V lost 2 bases, and 9 bases had no gene match. Here the CDR3 DNA reads TGCGCCAGCAGTGAGGGACTAGCGAGTTGGGGGACAGATACGCAGTATTTT. It yields the protein CASSEGLASWGTDTQYF.

This sequence joins TRBV28 and TRBJ2-6; 7 bases map to TRBD1. Germline V gene lookup returns CDR1 MDHEN and CDR2 SYDVKM. The CDR3 is made up of 16 amino acids. Trimming at V came to 6 bases and at J to 0 bases, leaving 5 bases not matched to a gene. CDR3 in DNA: TGTGCCAGCAGCCGGGGACAGTTCTCTGGGGCCAACGTCCTGACTTTC. This sequence encodes CASSRGQFSGANVLTF.

The chain combines TRBV19 with TRBJ1-1; 7 nucleotides agree with TRBD1. V gave up 2 bases and J gave up 3 bases; unmatched junction bases: 6. Germline lookup yields CDR1 LNHDA and CDR2 SQIVND (reference sequence). The CDR3 spans 15 residues. The DNA of the CDR3 is TGTGCCAGTAGTATATTGCCGGGACAGTACACTGAAGCTTTCTTT. Translation: CASSILPGQYTEAFF.

The chain links TRBV4-1 to TRBJ2-7; a possible D gene is TRBD2 (6 bases). Germline assignment: CDR1 MGHRA and CDR2 YSYEKL. The CDR3 covers 15 residues. Trimming left V 0 bases short and J 7 bases short, with 16 bases between. The CDR3 sequence: CASSQEQQRAGEQYF. The CDR3 DNA follows: TGCGCCAGCAGCCAAGAACAACAGCGGGCGGGGGAGCAGTACTTC.

This chain uses TRBV4-1 with TRBJ1-6; TRBD1 aligns across 9 bases. V trimming: 4 bases; J trimming: 7 bases; junction bases outside the gene matches: 8. The CDR3 contains 16 residues. Per the germline V gene, CDR1 is MGHRA and CDR2 is YSYEKL. In nucleotides, the CDR3 is TGCGCCAGCAGCCGGGCAGGAGGGACAGGGAATTCACCCCTCCACTTT. It translates to CASSRAGGTGNSPLHF.

This clone was seen only once. The genes are TRBV10-3 and TRBJ2-2; D is possibly TRBD2 (6 bases). The CDR3 is made up of 16 amino acids. Germline-derived CDR1 and CDR2 are ENHRY and SYGVKD. V gave up 5 bases and J gave up 0 bases, with 13 bases separating them. The CDR3 DNA reads TGTGCCATCAGTCCCGGGGTAGCGGCGAACACCGGGGAGCTGTTTTTT. Amino acids: CAISPGVAANTGELFF.

The chain joins TRBV28 to TRBJ1-2; TRBD1 matches at 8 bases. Germline V gene data show CDR1 as MDHEN and CDR2 as SYDVKM. This CDR3 region has 16 residues. The J segment lost 4 bases and the V segment lost 2 bases, leaving 9 bases of the junction unmatched. The CDR3 nucleotides read TGTGCCAGCAGTTTAGTCCGACAGGGGTTGGCCTATGGCTACACCTTC. Encoded protein: CASSLVRQGLAYGYTF.

The V gene is TRBV13, the J gene TRBJ1-3, with D maybe TRBD1 (6 bases). Germline V CDR1 and CDR2: PRHDT, FYEKMQ (reference sequence). V was trimmed by 3 bases and J by 5 bases, leaving 14 bases between them. The CDR3 has 15 amino acids. CDR3 in DNA: TGTGCCAGCAGCTTGGGGACAAGTTTTAGAAACACCATATATTTT. Residues: CASSLGTSFRNTIYF. Variable domain in full (rest from reference TRBV13 and TRBJ1-3): AAGVIQSPRHLIKEKRETATLKCYPIPRHDTVYWYQQGPGQDPQFLISFYEKMQSDKGSIPDRFSAQQFSDYHSELNMSSLELGDSALYFCASSLGTSFRNTIYFGEGSWLTVV.

The chain has TRBV11-2 and TRBJ1-2, with D hard to call. Germline V CDR1 and CDR2: SGHAT, FQNNGV. This CDR3 contains 13 residues. Trimming cost V 5 bases and J 0 bases, with 7 bases left between them. CDR3 in amino acids: CASSPVPNYGYTF. CDR3 in DNA: TGTGCCAGCAGCCCTGTCCCTAACTATGGCTACACCTTC.

The rearrangement joins TRBV7-7 to TRBJ1-4, with D uncertain. The CDR3 spans 13 residues. Germline assignment: CDR1 SSHAT and CDR2 FNYEAQ (reference sequence). V dropped 1 base and J dropped 6 bases, with 6 bases sitting between them. CDR3 sequence: CASSLGRDEKLFF. The CDR3, as DNA: TGTGCCAGCAGCTTAGGGCGGGATGAAAAACTGTTTTTT.

The rearrangement uses TRBV12-3 or TRBV12-4 and TRBJ2-7; D call uncertain. This CDR3 has 12 amino acids. The germline V and J ends were trimmed by 5 bases and 6 bases, with 11 bases remaining between them. DNA of the CDR3: TGTGCCAGCAGTCGCGCAACGGGCGAGCAGTACTTC. Encoded protein: CASSRATGEQYF.

This clone was detected once. This chain joins TRBV19 and TRBJ2-3, with D maybe TRBD1 (6 bases). Trimming left V 9 bases short and J 6 bases short, with 16 bases between. CDR1 LNHDA and CDR2 SQIVND come from the germline V gene (reference sequence). The CDR3 is 13 residues long. The CDR3 is CASIGRQGDTQYF. CDR3 bases: TGTGCCAGCATCGGGCGGCAGGGGGATACGCAGTATTTT. The full variable domain, with the rest looked up from reference TRBV19 and TRBJ2-3, is DGGITQSPKYLFRKEGQNVTLSCEQNLNHDAMYWYRQDPGQGLRLIYYSQIVNDFQKGDIAEGYSVSREKKESFPLTVTSAQKNPTAFYLCASIGRQGDTQYFGPGTRLTVL.

The CDR3 DNA reads as TGTGCCATCAGCAGGGATGAGAACTATGGCTACACCTTC. It specifies CAISRDENYGYTF. The genes are TRBV10-3 and TRBJ1-2, with D maybe TRBD1 (5 bases). The CDR3 spans 13 residues. Between the trimmed V and J ends, which lost 6 bases and 2 bases, there was a span of 10 bases. Per germline, CDR1 ENHRY and CDR2 SYGVKD.

The CDR3 DNA follows: TGCAGCGTCGACAGGGGTGAGGGAGAAAAACTGTTTTTT. It codes for CSVDRGEGEKLFF. J is TRBJ1-4 and V is TRBV29-1; 8 bases are shared with TRBD1. Losses at the gene ends were 6 bases for V and 8 bases for J; bases not matched to a gene: 8. The CDR3 extends over 13 amino acids. Germline CDR1 and CDR2: SQVTM and ANQGSEA.

The chain couples TRBV6-2 or TRBV6-3 to TRBJ2-6; 7 bases are shared with TRBD1. After removal of 5 bases from V and 1 base from J, the junction contained 2 bases not matched to a gene. The germline V gene has CDR1 MNHEY and CDR2 SVGEGT. CDR3 size: 15 residues. The CDR3 sequence: CASSRDRSGANVLTF. Here the CDR3 DNA reads TGTGCCAGCAGTAGGGACAGATCTGGGGCCAACGTCCTGACTTTC.

V and J are TRBV7-2 and TRBJ2-3; possible D gene TRBD2, 7 bases. V was cut by 1 base and J by 13 bases, with 15 bases left in between. The CDR3 is 13 amino acids. Germline V gene lookup returns CDR1 SGHTA and CDR2 FQGNSA. The CDR3 protein is CASSLVPRGPEYF. The CDR3, as DNA: TGTGCCAGCAGCTTAGTTCCGCGGGGGCCCGAGTATTTT.

This rearrangement joins TRBV6-5 to TRBJ1-2; tentatively, D is TRBD1 (5 bases). The CDR3 runs 13 residues. V was trimmed by 6 bases and J by 4 bases, leaving 12 bases between them. CDR1 MNHEY and CDR2 SVGAGI come from the germline V gene. The DNA of the CDR3 is TGTGCCAGCAGGGCCGGGGGTACCTATGGCTACACCTTC. Translated: CASRAGGTYGYTF.

V and J are TRBV9 and TRBJ2-7; the D gene is possibly TRBD1 (6 bases). With 3 bases removed from V and 0 bases from J, the gap between germline ends came to 16 bases. Germline lookup yields CDR1 SGDLS and CDR2 YYNGEE. The CDR3 consists of 16 residues. In nucleotides, the CDR3 is TGTGCCAGCAGCGCCGCGTTGATAGGGGGCTCCTACGAGCAGTACTTC. Amino acid sequence: CASSAALIGGSYEQYF.

This chain connects TRBV20-1 to TRBJ1-2, with D possibly matching TRBD1 (6 bases). Trimming stripped 3 bases from V and 4 bases from J, with 6 bases between. From germline, CDR1 is DFQATT and CDR2 SNEGSKA (reference sequence). The CDR3 runs to 11 residues. This chain's CDR3 is CSARDSYGYTF. The CDR3 DNA sequence: TGCAGTGCTAGGGACAGCTATGGCTACACCTTC.

V gene TRBV7-9 combines with J gene TRBJ1-6; 10 nucleotides match TRBD1. Germline V gene sequence: CDR1 SEHNR, CDR2 FQNEAQ (reference sequence). CDR3 length equals 16 residues. J was trimmed by 7 bases and V by 5 bases; bases with no gene match: 8. The CDR3 DNA follows: TGTGCCAGCAGCCTATCGGTGGGACAGGGGAATTCACCCCTCCACTTT. This codes for CASSLSVGQGNSPLHF.

The J gene is TRBJ2-7, the V gene TRBV19; 9 nucleotides align to TRBD1. Germline lookup yields CDR1 LNHDA and CDR2 SQIVND (reference sequence). After removal of 6 bases from V and 2 bases from J, the junction contained 5 bases not matched to a gene. The CDR3 has 14 amino acids. The CDR3 sequence is CASSSRDRAYEQYF. CDR3 DNA: TGTGCCAGTAGCTCCCGGGACAGGGCCTACGAGCAGTACTTC.

This clone was detected only once. This rearrangement joins TRBV11-2 to TRBJ2-5, with D possibly TRBD2 on 6 matching bases. The CDR3 sequence is 12 residues long. Per germline, CDR1 SGHAT and CDR2 FQNNGV. The V end was cut by 3 bases, the J end by 7 bases, with 9 bases between. DNA of the CDR3: TGTGCCAGCAGCTTTGCCGGGGGGACCCAGTACTTC. It specifies CASSFAGGTQYF.

V gene TRBV6-5 combines with J gene TRBJ1-4, with a tentative D call TRBD1 (5 bases). The CDR3 length is 16 residues. V was clipped by 0 bases and J by 5 bases, with 13 bases between them. Germline values: CDR1 MNHEY, CDR2 SVGAGI. CDR3 residues: CASSYSFDSINEKLFF. Written as DNA, the CDR3 is TGTGCCAGCAGTTACTCGTTCGACAGTATCAATGAAAAACTGTTTTTT.

V usage is TRBV4-2 and J usage is TRBJ2-3; 8 bases fit TRBD2. With 3 bases clipped from V and 7 bases from J, the junction kept 12 bases outside the gene matches. Germline values: CDR1 LGHNA, CDR2 YNFKEQ. The CDR3 length is 16 residues. This CDR3 reads CASSHRGRGASNTQYF. CDR3 DNA sequence: TGTGCCAGCAGCCATCGCGGGCGGGGGGCATCGAATACGCAGTATTTT.

This CDR3 reads CASSSGQGAAGELFF. CDR3 coding DNA: TGTGCCAGCAGCTCCGGACAGGGGGCCGCCGGGGAGCTGTTTTTT. The chain joins TRBV7-3 to TRBJ2-2, with 11 bases matching TRBD1. Looked up from germline, CDR1 is SGHTA and CDR2 is FQGTGA. Trimming took 4 bases from V and 6 from J; bases not matched to a gene: 4. The CDR3 spans 15 residues.